This T cell receptor (beta chain) comes out of a study of PD-1 and CTLA-4 blockade in melanoma. Data came from immunoSEQ multiplex PCR; TCRdb stores just in-frame clones and leaves some out. The sample has 28,000 or so clones; less than 95% are singletons. This CDR3 has 15 residues. The V segment lost 5 bases and the J segment 4 bases; nucleotides outside the gene matches: 11. CDR1 and CDR2 (germline): SGHTA, FQGNSA. This TCR was sampled from a human donor with melanoma. The chain employs TRBV7-2 and TRBJ2-7, with 7 bases fitting TRBD1. The sample was CD8+ T cells from peripheral blood, taken from a patient given anti-PD-1 treatment. The CDR3 nucleotides are TGTGCCAGCAGCCACCCGGGACAGAACCTATACGAGCAGTACTTC. Amino acids: CASSHPGQNLYEQYF.